Below are 12 T cell receptor beta chains sequenced from a single sample in a study of blood T cell repertoires in COVID-19. Sequencing was performed with immunoSEQ multiplex PCR; in TCRdb, only in-frame clones are kept and a portion is missing. This sample yields fewer than 400,000 clones, of which approximately 87% are seen a single time; around 10% belongs to the top ten. Sample: PBMCs or T cells enriched from blood (not recorded which). The source is a woman in her fifties or sixties who had recovered from COVID-19.

This chain connects TRBV5-5 to TRBJ1-4; TRBD1 matches 10 bases. V lost 4 bases to trimming and J lost 5 bases; unmatched junction nucleotides: 8. This CDR3 is 16 amino acids long. The germline V gene has CDR1 SGHKS and CDR2 YYEKEE (reference sequence). The CDR3 region has the DNA TGTGCCAGCAGCAAAACCGGACAGGGGGAAAATGAAAAACTGTTTTTT. Translation gives CASSKTGQGENEKLFF.

The J gene is TRBJ2-7, the V gene TRBV2; 7 positions agree with TRBD1. Germline assignment: CDR1 SNHLY and CDR2 FYNNEI. The V segment lost 10 bases and the J segment 4 bases; nucleotides outside the gene matches: 7. CDR3 size: 12 residues. The CDR3 loop reads CATTRQGYEQYF. CDR3 sequence (DNA): TGTGCCACCACAAGACAGGGTTACGAGCAGTACTTC.

This clone has a single count. This chain uses TRBV5-1 with TRBJ2-4, with TRBD2 as a possible D gene (6 bases). Germline CDR1 and CDR2: SGHRS and YFSETQ. The CDR3 is made up of 15 amino acids. V lost 8 bases, J lost 3 bases, and 18 bases lay in between. The CDR3 DNA reads TGCGCCAGTCGTCCGCAGGAGGGTCACAAAAACATTCAGTACTTC. Its protein product is CASRPQEGHKNIQYF.

The chain carries TRBV6-5 and TRBJ1-1; TRBD1 agrees at 8 bases. CDR1 and CDR2 (germline): MNHEY, SVGAGI. The CDR3 sequence is 15 residues long. Trimming took 6 bases from V and 3 from J; bases not matched to a gene: 9. CDR3: CASSRADRADTEAFF. CDR3 in DNA: TGTGCCAGCAGCCGTGCGGACAGGGCGGACACTGAAGCTTTCTTT.

This chain uses TRBV19 with TRBJ1-4; D is unclear. The germline V gene encodes CDR1 LNHDA and CDR2 SQIVND (reference sequence). Trimming cost V 7 bases and J 6 bases, with 6 bases left between them. The CDR3 is 11 amino acids. CDR3 in DNA: TGTGCCAGTAAACGGGATGAAAAACTGTTTTTT. Its protein is CASKRDEKLFF.

This chain connects TRBV27 to TRBJ1-6; D unresolved. This CDR3 region has 16 residues. Trimming removed 2 bases from V and 0 bases from J, with 8 bases in between. Germline V gene lookup returns CDR1 MNHEY and CDR2 SMNVEV (reference sequence). CDR3 sequence (DNA): TGTGCCAGCAGTTTAGAAATGAGCTCCTATAATTCACCCCTCCACTTT. Amino acid sequence: CASSLEMSSYNSPLHF.

This chain joins TRBV6-5 and TRBJ2-7; 9 positions agree with TRBD1. The CDR3 loop spans 14 amino acids. Per the germline V gene, CDR1 is MNHEY and CDR2 is SVGAGI. Losses at the gene ends were 10 bases for V and 2 bases for J; bases not matched to a gene: 9. CDR3 nucleotide sequence: TGTGCCACTTCGTCCGGGACAGGGACCTACGAGCAGTACTTC. Protein: CATSSGTGTYEQYF.

The chain couples TRBV27 to TRBJ1-1, with D maybe TRBD1 (6 bases). From germline, CDR1 is MNHEY and CDR2 SMNVEV (reference sequence). The CDR3 is 15 amino acids. V was shortened by 4 bases and J by 0 bases, with 12 bases between the two germline ends. CDR3 nucleotides: TGTGCCAGCAGTTCCGGACAGTCTATGAACACTGAAGCTTTCTTT. Its translation: CASSSGQSMNTEAFF.

This rearrangement joins TRBV19 to TRBJ2-1, with D possibly matching TRBD1 (6 bases). There are 16 residues in the CDR3. CDR1 and CDR2 from the germline V gene are LNHDA and SQIVND (reference sequence). V was pared by 5 bases and J by 5 bases, with 19 bases between. The CDR3 reads CASSAQQGRRNNEQFF. As DNA, the CDR3 is TGTGCCAGTAGTGCCCAACAGGGCCGACGTAACAATGAGCAGTTCTTC.

The V and J genes are TRBV2 and TRBJ2-2; no clear D. CDR1 and CDR2 from the germline V gene are SNHLY and FYNNEI. The V end was cut by 4 bases, the J end by 2 bases, with 8 bases between. The CDR3 covers 14 residues. The CDR3 nucleotides read TGTGCCAGCAGTGGTCGGGTCAACACCGGGGAGCTGTTTTTT. Protein product: CASSGRVNTGELFF.

This rearrangement joins TRBV4-2 to TRBJ2-7, with 7 bases that match TRBD2. The CDR3 runs to 14 residues. Germline values: CDR1 LGHNA, CDR2 YNFKEQ. V was pared by 0 bases and J by 6 bases, with 5 bases of the junction left unmatched. CDR3 in DNA: TGTGCCAGCAGCCAAGATGGGGGAGGGCTCGAGCAGTACTTC. Its translation is CASSQDGGGLEQYF.

V and J are TRBV7-9 and TRBJ2-3; no definite D call. CDR3 length: 14 amino acids. With 8 bases removed from V and 0 bases from J, the gap between germline ends came to 12 bases. Germline CDR1 reads SEHNR; CDR2 reads FQNEAQ (reference sequence). The DNA for the CDR3 is TGTGCCAGCCTTAGCCTCACTAGCACAGATACGCAGTATTTT. This sequence encodes CASLSLTSTDTQYF.